These T cell receptor beta chains were read from a single sample in a study of blood T cell repertoires in COVID-19. The repertoire was sequenced with immunoSEQ multiplex PCR; TCRdb's copy has only in-frame clones and lacks some. The sample contains approximately 50,000 clones, around three quarters of which appear only once. The sequencing sample was made of peripheral blood. These receptors were taken from a man between 65 and 85 years old with acute or convalescent COVID-19. The CDR3 runs from the conserved cysteine through the conserved F or W. A D gene is named only where the DNA matches it firmly. Size tells how often a clone was seen (once, few, many) or the class of an expanded clone, and some rows leave it out.

j_call: TRBJ2-7
v_call: TRBV9
d_call: TRBD1
clone_size: few
cdr3_nt: TGTGCCAGCAGCGTGACAGGGGGTAAGCACGAGCAGTACTTC
cdr3_aa: CASSVTGGKHEQYF

j_call: TRBJ1-6
v_call: TRBV7-9
d_call: TRBD1
clone_size: .
cdr3_nt: TGTGCCAGCAGCAACAGGGGAGCGGGTTCACCCCTCCACTTT
cdr3_aa: CASSNRGAGSPLHF

j_call: TRBJ1-5
v_call: TRBV28
d_call: .
clone_size: .
cdr3_nt: TGTGCCAGCATGAAACACGCCAATCAGCCCCAGCATTTT
cdr3_aa: CASMKHANQPQHF

j_call: TRBJ2-7
v_call: TRBV6-5
d_call: .
clone_size: .
cdr3_nt: TGTGCCAGCGTCAACTTCGGGGGCGAGCAGTACTTC
cdr3_aa: CASVNFGGEQYF

j_call: TRBJ1-4
v_call: TRBV28
d_call: .
clone_size: once
cdr3_nt: TGTGCCAGCAGCCCGAGTGTAGGCAGGGAACGCGAAAAACTGTTTTTT
cdr3_aa: CASSPSVGREREKLFF

j_call: TRBJ2-7
v_call: TRBV30
d_call: .
clone_size: few
cdr3_nt: TGTGCCTGGAGTGATACCTACGAGCAGTACTTC
cdr3_aa: CAWSDTYEQYF

j_call: TRBJ2-3
v_call: TRBV23-1
d_call: TRBD2
clone_size: .
cdr3_nt: TGCGCCAGCAGTCCCGGGGGGGAGTGCGCAGATACGCAGTATTTT
cdr3_aa: CASSPGGECADTQYF

j_call: TRBJ2-7
v_call: TRBV15
d_call: .
clone_size: .
cdr3_nt: TGTGCCACCAGCAGAGAGGCAGGGAACTACGAGCAGTACTTC
cdr3_aa: CATSREAGNYEQYF

j_call: TRBJ2-5
v_call: TRBV19
d_call: TRBD1
clone_size: .
cdr3_nt: TGTGCCAGTAGTAACGGACAGGCTGAGACCCAGTACTTC
cdr3_aa: CASSNGQAETQYF

j_call: TRBJ2-1
v_call: TRBV6-5
d_call: TRBD1
clone_size: .
cdr3_nt: TGTGCCAGCAGTCGACCCCGGGACAGATCCAATGAGCAGTTCTTC
cdr3_aa: CASSRPRDRSNEQFF

j_call: TRBJ2-7
v_call: TRBV13
d_call: TRBD1
clone_size: .
cdr3_nt: TGTGCCAGCAGCGTAACGGGACAGAGCTCCTACGAGCAGTACTTC
cdr3_aa: CASSVTGQSSYEQYF

j_call: TRBJ1-5
v_call: TRBV27
d_call: .
clone_size: .
cdr3_nt: TGTGCCAGCAGTTTATTTTCGGGGAGGGAGGGTCAGCCCCAGCATTTT
cdr3_aa: CASSLFSGREGQPQHF

j_call: TRBJ1-1
v_call: TRBV5-1
d_call: .
clone_size: .
cdr3_nt: TGCGCCAGCAGCTTATCGGAGGGGAGAACTGAAGCTTTCTTT
cdr3_aa: CASSLSEGRTEAFF

j_call: TRBJ1-2
v_call: TRBV4-2
d_call: .
clone_size: .
cdr3_nt: TGTGCCAGCAGCCAAGGACGGGATTATGGCTACACCTTC
cdr3_aa: CASSQGRDYGYTF

j_call: TRBJ1-3
v_call: TRBV5-1
d_call: .
clone_size: once
cdr3_nt: TGCGCCAGCAGCTTGGAGGGGGACTCTGGAAACACCATATATTTT
cdr3_aa: CASSLEGDSGNTIYF

j_call: TRBJ2-4
v_call: TRBV7-9
d_call: TRBD1
clone_size: .
cdr3_nt: TGTGCCAGCAGCTTAGAAGAGGGGGCTCAGTACTTC
cdr3_aa: CASSLEEGAQYF

j_call: TRBJ1-6
v_call: TRBV7-3
d_call: TRBD1
clone_size: once
cdr3_nt: TGTGCCAGCAGCTTACGGTCAGGGGGTTATAATTCACCCCTCCACTTT
cdr3_aa: CASSLRSGGYNSPLHF

j_call: TRBJ2-1
v_call: TRBV5-4
d_call: .
clone_size: .
cdr3_nt: TGTGCCAGCAGTACTAACAGGGTCTACAATGAGCAGTTCTTC
cdr3_aa: CASSTNRVYNEQFF

j_call: TRBJ2-7
v_call: TRBV6-5
d_call: TRBD1
clone_size: .
cdr3_nt: TGTGCCAGCAGACGGGGACAGCTCCTCCACGAGCAGTACTTC
cdr3_aa: CASRRGQLLHEQYF

j_call: TRBJ2-3
v_call: TRBV11-3
d_call: .
clone_size: .
cdr3_nt: TGTGCCAGCAGCTTAGGACAAGCCACAGATACGCAGTATTTT
cdr3_aa: CASSLGQATDTQYF

j_call: TRBJ2-1
v_call: TRBV11-2
d_call: .
clone_size: .
cdr3_nt: TGTGCCAGCAGCTCGCCCTTAGCGGCCTTTAACAATGAGCAGTTCTTC
cdr3_aa: CASSSPLAAFNNEQFF

j_call: TRBJ2-7
v_call: TRBV7-3
d_call: TRBD2
clone_size: .
cdr3_nt: TGTGCCAGCAGCTTAAGAGCGGGAGATCCCTACGAGCAGTACTTC
cdr3_aa: CASSLRAGDPYEQYF

j_call: TRBJ1-5
v_call: TRBV2
d_call: .
clone_size: once
cdr3_nt: TGTGCCAGCAGTGCAAACCAAAGGGGGAGCAATCAGCCCCAGCATTTT
cdr3_aa: CASSANQRGSNQPQHF

j_call: TRBJ2-7
v_call: TRBV9
d_call: .
clone_size: .
cdr3_nt: TGTGCCAGCAGCGCAGGCAGTTGGGGAGGCGAGCAGTACTTC
cdr3_aa: CASSAGSWGGEQYF

j_call: TRBJ1-4
v_call: TRBV11-2
d_call: .
clone_size: .
cdr3_nt: TGTGCCAGCAGCTCCGCGGACAGTTCTAATGAAAAACTGTTTTTT
cdr3_aa: CASSSADSSNEKLFF

j_call: TRBJ1-5
v_call: TRBV6-5
d_call: TRBD1
clone_size: .
cdr3_nt: TGTGCCGTTCAGGGGGTTCGCGGCAATCAGCCCCAGCATTTT
cdr3_aa: CAVQGVRGNQPQHF

j_call: TRBJ1-2
v_call: TRBV28
d_call: TRBD1
clone_size: .
cdr3_nt: TGTGCCAGCCTACAACCTGACAGGGTTAGCGGCTACACCTTC
cdr3_aa: CASLQPDRVSGYTF

j_call: TRBJ2-7
v_call: TRBV10-1
d_call: .
clone_size: few
cdr3_nt: TGCGCCAGCAGTGCGGGCGTGATAGGGGACGAGCAGTACTTC
cdr3_aa: CASSAGVIGDEQYF

j_call: TRBJ2-3
v_call: TRBV6-4
d_call: TRBD2
clone_size: .
cdr3_nt: TGTGCCAGCAGTGAGCTAGCGGGAGATACGCAGTATTTT
cdr3_aa: CASSELAGDTQYF

j_call: TRBJ1-2
v_call: TRBV5-1
d_call: .
clone_size: .
cdr3_nt: TGCGCCAGCAGCTTGAGCTTAGCTAACTATGGCTACACCTTC
cdr3_aa: CASSLSLANYGYTF

j_call: TRBJ1-1
v_call: TRBV6-1
d_call: TRBD1
clone_size: .
cdr3_nt: TGTGCCAGCAGTGAAGAGGGGGCAGGCTCCCCTGAAGCTTTCTTT
cdr3_aa: CASSEEGAGSPEAFF